Following are 19 T cell receptor beta chains from one sample sequenced in a study of shared clonotypes between healthy human individuals. Libraries were prepared by immunoSEQ multiplex PCR; TCRdb keeps only in-frame clonotypes and omits some of them. The data hold 2 million to 2.5 million clones, with about 92% observed a single time. It was CD45RO-negative cells, positively selected for CCR7, that made up naive CD8 cells, with terminally differentiated effector memory CD45RA+ cells excluded. Sequencing was performed on naive CD8+ T cells from PBMCs. The origin of the receptors is a man aged 18 to 29 in good health. Some clones in this sample may be carry-over from other donors' samples.

There are a few counts of this clone. This rearrangement joins TRBV4-1 to TRBJ1-5; no definite D call. The V gene's germline CDR1 is MGHRA and CDR2 YSYEKL. The V end lost 0 bases, the J end lost 4 bases, and 13 bases lay between the germline ends. The CDR3 is 16 amino acids. In DNA, the CDR3 is TGCGCCAGCAGCCAAGAGAGGGCAGAGACTAATCAGCCCCAGCATTTT. It encodes CASSQERAETNQPQHF.

The chain employs TRBV7-2 and TRBJ2-7, with 8 positions matching TRBD2. CDR1 is SGHTA, CDR2 FQGNSA, per germline. The CDR3 runs 16 residues. V shed 8 bases and J 3 bases; nucleotides not matched to a gene: 15. The CDR3: CASDGGGSGLHYEQYF. The DNA of the CDR3 is TGTGCCAGCGACGGGGGGGGAAGCGGACTCCACTACGAGCAGTACTTC.

The chain joins TRBV7-9 to TRBJ1-1; 9 bases map to TRBD1. Trimming removed 8 bases from V and 4 bases from J; junction bases left unmatched: 14. From germline, CDR1 is SEHNR and CDR2 FQNEAQ (reference sequence). This CDR3 is 16 amino acids long. The CDR3 spells CASSPNMYRGLTEAFF. CDR3 nucleotide sequence: TGTGCCAGCTCCCCGAATATGTACAGGGGGCTCACTGAAGCTTTCTTT.

V gene TRBV9 combines with J gene TRBJ1-5; weak D call: TRBD1 (5 bases). With 0 bases removed from V and 6 bases from J, the gap between germline ends came to 10 bases. The CDR3 extends over 14 amino acids. Germline CDR1 is SGDLS and CDR2 is YYNGEE. In DNA form, the CDR3 reads TGTGCCAGCAGCGTAGGCAGCAGGGCTCAGCCCCAGCATTTT. Residues: CASSVGSRAQPQHF.

This chain joins TRBV25-1 and TRBJ2-1; TRBD2 might be the D (5 bases). Germline CDR1 MGHDK, CDR2 SYGVNS. The CDR3 loop spans 16 amino acids. V dropped 1 base and J dropped 0 bases, with 10 bases sitting between them. Written as DNA, the CDR3 is TGTGCCAGCAGTGAATGGAGCGGAGACTCCTACAATGAGCAGTTCTTC. It is translated as CASSEWSGDSYNEQFF.

Details on this clone: The same CDR3 also results from other DNA sequences found in this sample. The chain carries TRBV6-5 and TRBJ2-3; 7 bases agree with TRBD2. Per the germline V gene, CDR1 is MNHEY and CDR2 is SVGAGI. J gave up 1 base and V 5 bases, and 6 bases lay outside the gene matches. The CDR3 totals 15 residues. CDR3 DNA: TGTGCCAGCAGTGGGCTGGCGGGGGGCACAGATACGCAGTATTTT. Translated, it gives CASSGLAGGTDTQYF.

The chain couples TRBV5-1 to TRBJ2-5; 12 bases match TRBD1. The CDR3 consists of 21 residues. Germline CDR1 is SGHRS and CDR2 is YFSETQ. V shed 0 bases, J shed 5 bases, and the junction held 20 bases outside the gene matches. CDR3 nucleotides: TGCGCCAGCAGCTTGGGGGACAGGGGGCCTCCGGTGAGGTTCGTTAGGGAGACCCAGTACTTC. As protein: CASSLGDRGPPVRFVRETQYF.

The J gene is TRBJ2-7, the V gene TRBV21-1; TRBD2, the table's D call, was not compared with the DNA. TRBV21-1 corresponds to a pseudogene. CDR3 size: 22 residues. The CDR3 spells CASSKPTTFGITGTSGRGEQYF. In DNA, the CDR3 is TGTGCCAGCAGCAAACCAACCACTTTCGGCATAACCGGGACTAGCGGGAGAGGGGAGCAGTACTTC.

This clone has a single count. The rearrangement links TRBV6-1 to TRBJ1-4; perhaps TRBD1 as D (5 bases). Germline V gene sequence: CDR1 MNHNS, CDR2 SASEGT. This CDR3 contains 14 residues. V dropped 6 bases and J dropped 7 bases, with 15 bases sitting between them. Written as DNA, the CDR3 is TGTGCCAGCAGCGAGTCAGCGGGGACTGAAAAACTGTTTTTT. Translation gives CASSESAGTEKLFF.

J is TRBJ1-2 and V is TRBV5-1, with 8 bases matching TRBD1. Losses at the gene ends were 0 bases for V and 4 bases for J; bases not matched to a gene: 8. The CDR3 consists of 16 residues. The germline V gene has CDR1 SGHRS and CDR2 YFSETQ. The CDR3 coding sequence is TGCGCCAGCAGCTTGGGTGACAGGGGCCTGGTCTATGGCTACACCTTC. It translates to CASSLGDRGLVYGYTF.

The chain has TRBV11-2 and TRBJ2-7; TRBD1 agrees at 9 bases. Germline V gene sequence: CDR1 SGHAT, CDR2 FQNNGV. This CDR3 has 14 amino acids. With 4 bases clipped from V and 3 bases from J, the junction kept 4 bases outside the gene matches. CDR3 in DNA: TGTGCCAGCAGCTCCGGACAGGGGTACTACGAGCAGTACTTC. This gives the protein CASSSGQGYYEQYF. The full variable domain, with the rest looked up from reference TRBV11-2 and TRBJ2-7, is EAGVAQSPRYKIIEKRQSVAFWCNPISGHATLYWYQQILGQGPKLLIQFQNNGVVDDSQLPKDRFSAERLKGVDSTLKIQPAKLEDSAVYLCASSSGQGYYEQYFGPGTRLTVT.

The count of this clone is one. The CDR3 loop reads CASTPWGPKGDTEAFF. DNA of the CDR3: TGCGCCAGCACCCCATGGGGGCCCAAGGGGGACACTGAAGCTTTCTTT. V gene TRBV10-1 combines with J gene TRBJ1-1; tentative D call: TRBD1 (6 bases). Germline V gives CDR1 WNHNN, CDR2 SYGVQD (reference sequence). The V gene lost 7 bases and the J gene lost 3 bases, with 21 bases spanning the gap. This CDR3 is built from 16 residues.

V gene TRBV28 combines with J gene TRBJ1-5; D is unclear. V dropped 7 bases and J dropped 2 bases, with 15 bases sitting between them. Germline loops: CDR1 MDHEN, CDR2 SYDVKM. The CDR3 runs 15 residues. CDR3 in amino acids: CASNILYRGNQPQHF. DNA of the CDR3: TGTGCCAGCAACATACTCTATCGGGGCAATCAGCCCCAGCATTTT.

A note on this clone: Other DNA sequences in the same sample also yield this CDR3. The chain couples TRBV4-1 to TRBJ1-1; the D is unclear. CDR1 and CDR2 from the germline V gene are MGHRA and YSYEKL. This CDR3 has 14 residues. The V and J ends lost 1 base and 0 bases respectively, with 6 bases between them. CDR3 nucleotide sequence: TGCGCCAGCAGCCAAGGGGCGTTGAACACTGAAGCTTTCTTT. Translating it yields CASSQGALNTEAFF.

The chain uses TRBV28 and TRBJ2-3, with a possible D match to TRBD1 (5 bases). The V and J ends lost 5 bases and 1 base respectively, with 13 bases between them. Germline V gene lookup returns CDR1 MDHEN and CDR2 SYDVKM. The CDR3 is 15 residues long. CDR3 in DNA: TGTGCCAGCAGTGGGGCCTTTGGGGGCACAGATACGCAGTATTTT. It yields the protein CASSGAFGGTDTQYF.

This CDR3 reads CASSLDGDPTGELFF. In DNA form, the CDR3 reads TGTGCCAGCAGCTTAGACGGAGACCCCACCGGGGAGCTGTTTTTT. The V call is TRBV7-3, the J call TRBJ2-2, with D unresolved. Trimming took off 2 bases at V and 4 bases at J, with 11 bases between the two ends. The CDR3 runs 15 residues. From germline, CDR1 is SGHTA and CDR2 FQGTGA.

V and J are TRBV9 and TRBJ2-2, with 10 bases identical to TRBD1. Germline V gene sequence: CDR1 SGDLS, CDR2 YYNGEE. Losses at the gene ends were 4 bases for V and 5 bases for J; bases not matched to a gene: 5. There are 15 residues in the CDR3. The CDR3 loop reads CASSLTGGGTGELFF. For the CDR3, the DNA is TGTGCCAGCAGCTTGACAGGGGGCGGTACCGGGGAGCTGTTTTTT. The variable domain in full, with the rest retrieved from reference TRBV9 and TRBJ2-2, is DSGVTQTPKHLITATGQRVTLRCSPRSGDLSVYWYQQSLDQGLQFLIQYYNGEERAKGNILERFSAQQFPDLHSELNLSSLELGDSALYFCASSLTGGGTGELFFGEGSRLTVL.

The chain employs TRBV14 and TRBJ2-7; TRBD2 aligns across 11 bases. This CDR3 region has 15 residues. Germline lookup yields CDR1 SGHDN and CDR2 FVKESK. The trim removed 0 bases at V and 5 bases at J, leaving 3 bases unmatched. CDR3 protein: CASSQDELAGDEQYF. The CDR3 DNA is TGTGCCAGCAGCCAAGATGAACTAGCGGGGGACGAGCAGTACTTC.

The chain combines TRBV29-1 with TRBJ2-1; no definite D call. In germline, CDR1 is SQVTM, CDR2 ANQGSEA. This CDR3 is 14 amino acids long. Deletions cut 3 bases from V and 13 bases from J, with 22 bases between. The CDR3 bases are TGCAGCGTTGAGGTGGGTTGGGGATCTACCGGACAGTTCTTC. As protein: CSVEVGWGSTGQFF.